The entry that follows covers one TCR beta chain sequence. The antigen remains undetermined. The data belong to a study of cytomegalovirus exposure and HLA in healthy donors. Study-wide results and caveats: A highly shared variant cluster was judged a likely technical artifact. As was reported, the classifier diagnosed cytomegalovirus status with high specificity and sensitivity. According to a later analysis, most TCR beta chains associated with CMV appeared HLA-restricted. Data from an earlier analysis indicated that most TCR beta V segments were productive either about 90% or about 30% of the time.

Per germline, CDR1 SGDLS and CDR2 YYNGEE. Trimming at V came to 0 bases and at J to 5 bases, leaving 8 bases not matched to a gene. The CDR3 contains 15 residues. The PCR employed 60 Vbeta primers together with 13 Jbeta primers. Libraries were prepared by immunoSEQ multiplex PCR; TCRdb keeps only in-frame clonotypes and omits some of them. Of some 180,000 clones in the sample, 80% were seen once. The sample comprised PBMCs. The genes are TRBV9 and TRBJ2-7; TRBD2 matches at 7 bases. The TCR comes from a girl aged 5 to 17 in good health and CMV-seropositive. As DNA, the CDR3 is TGTGCCAGCAGCGTAGGGGGCAGCGGGAACGACGAGCAGTACTTC. Protein sequence: CASSVGGSGNDEQYF.